Described below is a single T cell receptor beta chain sequence and its context. What it recognizes is unknown. The length of the CDR3 is 12 residues. The ends lost 10 bases at V and 7 bases at J; junction bases unmatched: 7. Per the germline V gene, CDR1 is SGHVS and CDR2 is FNYEAQ. Profiling relied on immunoSEQ multiplex PCR, and the TCRdb table lists in-frame clones only, not all of them. The sample contains tens of thousands of clones, 90% to 95% of which appear only once. The data stem from a study of OX40 agonist ivuxolimab in advanced cancers. The study's findings and limits: In the 0.1 to 3.0 mg/kg range, CD4+ and CD8+ blood T cells had expanded clonally by week 6. Relative to CD4+ cells, CD8+ T cells on average had more expanded clones.

The receptor was derived from an adult with an advanced solid tumor such as melanoma, head and neck, liver or kidney cancer. The V and J genes are TRBV7-6 and TRBJ2-1, with TRBD2 matching 7 bases. The material was CD4+ or CD8+ T cells sorted from blood, obtained in a trial of the OX40 agonist ivuxolimab. CDR3 coding DNA: TGTGCCACCCTCGAAGCGGGGAATGAGCAGTTCTTC. Protein: CATLEAGNEQFF.